Listed below are T cell receptor beta chains from one sample, sequenced in a study of cytomegalovirus exposure and HLA in healthy donors. Using immunoSEQ multiplex PCR, the repertoire was profiled, and TCRdb retains in-frame clones only, with some absent. The repertoire holds around 140,000 clones, about 75% seen once, with around 1.5% in the top ten. The sequencing input was PBMCs. Receptors were obtained from a middle-aged woman in good health and CMV-seronegative. Both conserved end residues are part of each CDR3. Each record gives: J gene, clone size, V gene, CDR3 protein. Size tells how often a clone was seen (once, few, many) or the class of an expanded clone, and some rows leave it out.

TRBJ2-1	few	TRBV9	CASSVAGGTLGNEQFF
TRBJ1-2	NA	TRBV4-3	CASSQDRGGIRSGGYTF
TRBJ1-6	NA	TRBV2	CASSDYRGGYNSPLHF
TRBJ1-4	NA	TRBV11-3	CASSLVPQATNEKLFF
TRBJ2-7	NA	TRBV5-6	CASSAGRSSYEQYF
TRBJ1-6	NA	TRBV19	CASSSPGQGSSPLHF
TRBJ2-7	NA	TRBV10-1	CASSESTDLSYEQYF
TRBJ2-1	once	TRBV7-2	CASSLVYGGQNEQFF
TRBJ1-1	NA	TRBV5-1	CASSFTPGSSTEAFF
TRBJ1-1	NA	TRBV27	CASRYTRGCVAFF
TRBJ1-5	NA	TRBV6-5	CASRAGVDSNQPQHF
TRBJ1-6	once	TRBV30	CAWGAGFDSPLHF
TRBJ2-7	NA	TRBV10-1	CASSPGLSYEQYF
TRBJ2-3	NA	TRBV16	CASSQFHRGLADTQYF
TRBJ1-3	NA	TRBV2	CASSDPGISGNTIYF
TRBJ2-3	NA	TRBV6-6	CASSLSTVTDTQYF
TRBJ1-2	NA	TRBV7-2	CASSLNLRDRGTKGYTF
TRBJ2-5	NA	TRBV19	CASSVGTGSQETQYF
TRBJ2-7	NA	TRBV6-5	CASSPGTGSSYEQYF
TRBJ2-7	NA	TRBV7-2	CASSPLGYEQYF
TRBJ2-1	NA	TRBV28	CASSSRNRDRVNEQFF
TRBJ1-4	NA	TRBV5-1	CASSLARGQGEKLFF
TRBJ2-2	NA	TRBV9	CASSVGTGENTGELFF
TRBJ1-4	NA	TRBV19	CASSPPGQGGEKLFF
TRBJ1-2	NA	TRBV5-1	CASSLEQGGYGYTF
TRBJ1-1	NA	TRBV7-2	CASSLALVGAGPTEAFF
TRBJ1-5	NA	TRBV29-1	CSPTAREERGNQPQHF
TRBJ1-1	NA	TRBV11-2	CASSFGFEAFF
TRBJ1-4	NA	TRBV2	CASSARLGELFF
TRBJ1-2	NA	TRBV28	CASSPGTRGYGYTF
TRBJ1-6	NA	TRBV7-2	CASSLTQGNSYNSPLHF
TRBJ1-5	NA	TRBV18	CASSAGQGVGPQHF
TRBJ2-5	NA	TRBV27	CASSLGSGVIETQYF
TRBJ1-1	NA	TRBV9	CASSVARNTEAFF
TRBJ2-3	NA	TRBV9	CASSVPGPSTDTQYF
TRBJ2-3	once	TRBV30	CAWMPWGGPSTDTQYF
TRBJ2-5	NA	TRBV6-5	CASSYRGPFQETQYF
TRBJ1-2	NA	TRBV6-1	CASGGDRAGYGYTF
TRBJ1-6	NA	TRBV6-1	CASSVGQYNSPLHF
TRBJ2-1	NA	TRBV6-5	CASSYSGGGENEQFF
TRBJ1-1	NA	TRBV5-6	CASILGPGEGEAFF
TRBJ1-2	NA	TRBV28	CASIPAGVGNYGYTF
TRBJ1-4	NA	TRBV5-1	CASSAGEKLFF
TRBJ1-5	NA	TRBV28	CASSFTGQPNQPQHF
TRBJ2-1	NA	TRBV7-7	CASSLQGGVGNEQFF
TRBJ2-7	NA	TRBV10-3	CAIGAGVSYEQYF
TRBJ2-2	NA	TRBV6-5	CASRRGGATGELFF
TRBJ1-1	NA	TRBV27	CASSWDSYTEAFF
TRBJ1-1	NA	TRBV27	CASSLGGGQGRTEAFF
TRBJ1-1	once	TRBV7-9	CASSLVEQVEAFF
TRBJ1-1	few	TRBV6-5	CASKSERNTEAFF
TRBJ2-7	NA	TRBV18	CASSPQAGGRVGEQYF
TRBJ2-5	NA	TRBV12-5	CASGAGFTAGETQYF
TRBJ1-2	NA	TRBV5-4	CASRFTGEAYGYTF
TRBJ1-2	NA	TRBV6-1	CAHSSSAGGLDGYTF
TRBJ1-2	NA	TRBV4-1	CASSQEIQGSNYGYPF
TRBJ1-2	once	TRBV19	CASSIGTGRSAGYTF